This TCR beta chain derives from a study of neoadjuvant nivolumab and ipilimumab in lung cancer. Overall study context: Patients got nivolumab 3 mg/kg on days 1, 15 and 29; combination added ipilimumab 1 mg/kg day 1.

On this clone itself: Its antigen is unidentified.

Study-level points and caveats: Resected tumors had greater TCR richness and clonality than uninvolved lung. Higher pretherapy blood TCR richness went with higher resected-tumor richness.

Clones were sequenced by immunoSEQ multiplex PCR, and TCRdb holds only the in-frame ones, with some missing. Of about 9,000 clones listed, over 75% are singletons. The CDR3 contains 15 residues. Germline V gene data show CDR1 as SGHRS and CDR2 as YFSETQ. Trimming took 4 bases from V and 4 from J, leaving 16 bases between them. This clonotype was sampled from an adult with non-small cell lung cancer. The starting material was tumor tissue, obtained after neoadjuvant nivolumab, alone or with ipilimumab, at or shortly before surgery. This sequence joins TRBV5-1 and TRBJ2-3; the D gene is possibly TRBD2 (6 bases). The CDR3 coding sequence is TGCGCCAGCAGCCCGCGGGGTGGGGAGGCAGATACGCAGTATTTT. This codes for CASSPRGGEADTQYF.